Presented here are 30 T cell receptor beta chains from one specimen sequenced in a study of neurological immune-mediated disorders (dated by TCRdb to between 2018 and 2021). The library was built by means of 5' RACE. The instrument was an Illumina HiSeq 2500. The raw public data were reprocessed by TCRdb itself: fastp quality trimming at Q25, MiXCR clonotype calling, in-frame beta chains only. Rows matching on CDR3 protein sequence are summarized as one entry with the most common DNA and genes. The sample has roughly 80,000 distinct CDR3 sequences on record, 5.8% of them singletons. The ten largest make up 7.9% of the sample. What this sample's time point label stands for: longitudinal time-point 2. Sequenced input: PBMCs. The source of these receptors is a woman aged 60-75 years with multiple sclerosis.

This clonotype has a count of ten or more. This rearrangement joins TRBV20-1 to TRBJ2-7; D is ambiguous. Germline V gene sequence: CDR1 DFQATT, CDR2 SNEGSKA (reference sequence). CDR3 length equals 14 residues. Trimming pared 2 bases from V and 3 bases from J, leaving 14 bases between. In DNA form, the CDR3 reads TGCAGTGCTAGATCCGGTGGCGCTGGCTACGAGCAGTACTTC. Its protein is CSARSGGAGYEQYF.

There are many counts of this clonotype. The chain recombines TRBV5-1 with TRBJ2-2, with D maybe TRBD1 (6 bases). The germline V and J ends were trimmed by 6 bases and 3 bases, with 15 bases remaining between them. CDR1 and CDR2 (germline): SGHRS, YFSETQ. This CDR3 has 15 amino acids. The DNA for the CDR3 is TGCGCCAGCATGATTACCCCAGGGGACACCGGGGAGCTGTTTTTT. It is translated as CASMITPGDTGELFF.

This clonotype appeared many times. This chain connects TRBV18 to TRBJ1-5; tentative D call: TRBD1 (5 bases). The CDR3 contains 13 residues. The germline CDR1 and CDR2 sequences are KGHSH and LQKENI. The germline V and J ends were trimmed by 3 bases and 8 bases, with 11 bases remaining between them. CDR3 sequence reads: CASSPAAQEPQHF. DNA of the CDR3: TGTGCCAGCTCACCGGCAGCACAGGAGCCCCAGCATTTT.

This clonotype was detected many times. The rearrangement uses TRBV7-6 and TRBJ2-3; D might be TRBD2 (7 bases). V was pared by 5 bases and J by 4 bases, with 13 bases between. This CDR3 has 14 amino acids. CDR1 is SGHVS, CDR2 FNYEAQ, per germline. The CDR3 bases are TGTGCCAGCAGCACGGGGGGCTCGGCAGATACGCAGTATTTT. Amino acid sequence: CASSTGGSADTQYF. Together with reference TRBV7-6 and TRBJ2-3, the CDR3 gives the full variable domain: GAGVSQSPRYKVTKRGQDVALRCDPISGHVSLYWYRQALGQGPEFLTYFNYEAQQDKSGLPNDRFSAERPEGSISTLTIQRTEQRDSAMYRCASSTGGSADTQYFGPGTRLTVL.

This clonotype was seen only a few times. This rearrangement joins TRBV5-1 to TRBJ1-1, with a weak D call TRBD1 (5 bases). Trimming stripped 4 bases from V and 6 bases from J, with 19 bases between. CDR1 and CDR2 (germline): SGHRS, YFSETQ. The length of the CDR3 is 15 residues. The CDR3 protein is CASSPGGTYSPEAFF. CDR3 DNA sequence: TGCGCCAGCAGCCCTGGGGGGACTTACTCACCTGAAGCTTTCTTT.

This clonotype was seen repeatedly, ten times or more. V usage is TRBV7-2 and J usage is TRBJ1-5; no clear D. Germline CDR1 reads SGHTA; CDR2 reads FQGNSA. V was pared by 5 bases and J by 2 bases, with 16 bases between. This CDR3 comprises 16 residues. This CDR3 reads CASSDRTAYGNQPQHF. CDR3 nucleotide sequence: TGTGCCAGCAGCGACCGGACCGCGTACGGCAATCAGCCCCAGCATTTT.

This clonotype was detected many times. Sequence at one end of the junction differs from germline and may be a read error. The chain has TRBV4-1 and TRBJ1-2; D might be TRBD1 (6 bases). CDR1 and CDR2 (germline): MGHRA, YSYEKL. The CDR3 is 18 amino acids. The CDR3: CASSQERAGVKFGDGYTF. The CDR3 nucleotides are TGCGCCAGCAGTCAAGAAAGGGCAGGGGTTAAGTTCGGCGATGGCTACACCTTC.

This clonotype was counted ten times or more. The rearrangement uses TRBV11-3 and TRBJ1-3; the D is unclear. CDR3 size: 17 residues. Germline values: CDR1 SGHNT, CDR2 YENEEA. Trimming left V 2 bases short and J 8 bases short, with 22 bases between. CDR3 sequence: CASSLSNHDPPLDTIYF. The CDR3 coding sequence is TGTGCCAGCAGCTTATCGAATCATGACCCTCCACTGGACACCATATATTTT.

This clonotype was detected many times. The chain joins TRBV9 to TRBJ2-1; 9 positions agree with TRBD1. This CDR3 has 15 residues. Trimming took 3 bases from V and 5 from J; bases not matched to a gene: 6. Germline CDR1 and CDR2: SGDLS and YYNGEE. The chain's CDR3 is CASSGAGTGHNEQFF. The CDR3 bases are TGTGCCAGCAGCGGAGCCGGGACAGGGCACAATGAGCAGTTCTTC.

This clonotype showed up many times. V usage is TRBV14 and J usage is TRBJ2-7; the D gene could be TRBD1 or TRBD2 (7 bases each). Germline V gene data show CDR1 as SGHDN and CDR2 as FVKESK. CDR3 size: 14 residues. V shed 4 bases and J shed 4 bases, with 14 bases lying between them. The CDR3 spells CASSPGRGGYEQYF. DNA of the CDR3: TGTGCCAGCAGCCCGGGCAGGGGGGGTTACGAGCAGTACTTC.

This clonotype was seen at least ten times. V usage is TRBV5-1 and J usage is TRBJ1-1; D may be TRBD1 (5 bases). The CDR3 loop spans 15 amino acids. CDR1 is SGHRS and CDR2 is YFSETQ in the germline V gene. V was shortened by 4 bases and J by 5 bases, with 18 bases between the two germline ends. CDR3 coding DNA: TGCGCCAGCAGCCCGTATCTGGGGGAGGAAACTGAAGCTTTCTTT. Translating it yields CASSPYLGEETEAFF.

Turning to this clonotype: Just one base apart from a much larger clone, this may be a read error. The chain is built from TRBV5-1 and TRBJ2-7, with D possibly TRBD2 on 6 matching bases. CDR3 size: 14 residues. The germline V and J ends were trimmed by 0 bases and 8 bases, with 15 bases remaining between them. The germline V gene encodes CDR1 SGHRS and CDR2 YFSETQ. The CDR3 is CASSLVVGRGKQYF. CDR3 nucleotides: TGCGCCAGCAGCTTGGTCGTAGGGCGGGGCAAGCAGTACTTC.

This clonotype was seen a handful of times. This chain links TRBV6-1 with TRBJ2-1; D is unresolved. Germline CDR1 is MNHNS and CDR2 is SASEGT. The CDR3 runs to 12 residues. Trimming removed 6 bases at V and 5 bases at J, with 8 bases between. In DNA, the CDR3 is TGTGCCAGCAGCGTCACTAACAATGAGCAGTTCTTC. Protein: CASSVTNNEQFF.

This clonotype showed up many times. The chain joins TRBV20-1 to TRBJ2-7, with 7 bases aligning to TRBD2. Germline lookup yields CDR1 DFQATT and CDR2 SNEGSKA (reference sequence). This CDR3 contains 14 residues. The V segment lost 6 bases and the J segment 3 bases; nucleotides outside the gene matches: 11. The CDR3 here is CSAGDYRGGYEQYF. CDR3 DNA: TGCAGTGCAGGGGACTACAGAGGTGGCTACGAGCAGTACTTC.

This clonotype was recorded at least ten times. The gene calls are TRBV5-6 and TRBJ2-1; D is ambiguous. Germline CDR1 and CDR2: SGHDT and YYEEEE. The CDR3 has 14 amino acids. The V and J ends lost 2 bases and 5 bases respectively, with 11 bases between them. As DNA, the CDR3 is TGTGCCAGCAGCTTCGAACTTCTAAACAATGAGCAGTTCTTC. Translated, it gives CASSFELLNNEQFF.

This clonotype was detected ten times or more. V gene TRBV6-2 or TRBV6-3 combines with J gene TRBJ2-3; D unclear. The V end lost 4 bases, the J end lost 4 bases, and 9 bases lay between the germline ends. Germline V gene sequence: CDR1 MNHEY, CDR2 SVGEGT. The CDR3 sequence is 13 residues long. In DNA form, the CDR3 reads TGTGCCAGCAGTTTGGATTTTGCAGATACGCAGTATTTT. Translation: CASSLDFADTQYF.

This clonotype came up many times. J is TRBJ2-1 and V is TRBV20-1; D call uncertain. The germline V gene has CDR1 DFQATT and CDR2 SNEGSKA (reference sequence). Trimming took off 1 base at V and 0 bases at J, with 10 bases between the two ends. This CDR3 is 15 amino acids long. The DNA for the CDR3 is TGCAGTGCTAGAGCTGGGGTTAGCTCCTACAATGAGCAGTTCTTC. Protein product: CSARAGVSSYNEQFF.

Ten or more counts support this clonotype. The V and J genes are TRBV7-8 and TRBJ1-3, with D uncertain. Trimming cost V 1 base and J 2 bases, with 9 bases left between them. The germline V gene has CDR1 SGHVS and CDR2 FQNEAQ. The CDR3 runs 15 residues. The CDR3 loop reads CASSLESVAGNTIYF. The CDR3 DNA reads as TGTGCCAGCAGCTTAGAGTCGGTTGCTGGAAACACCATATATTTT.

This clonotype was seen only a few times. The rearrangement joins TRBV3-1 to TRBJ2-7, with a possible D match to TRBD2 (5 bases). The CDR3 covers 14 residues. Trimming took 1 base from V and 9 from J, leaving 16 bases between them. Germline V gene data show CDR1 as LGHDT and CDR2 as YNNKEL (reference sequence). This chain's CDR3 is CASSQVSGRMGQYF. In DNA form, the CDR3 reads TGTGCCAGCAGCCAAGTATCGGGGAGAATGGGGCAGTACTTC.

The sample holds many counts of this clonotype. The rearrangement links TRBV27 to TRBJ1-2; TRBD1 agrees at 8 bases. Unmatched junction bases numbered 6, after V lost 4 bases and J lost 2 bases. Germline lookup yields CDR1 MNHEY and CDR2 SMNVEV (reference sequence). CDR3 length: 15 amino acids. CDR3 region: CASSYADRANYGYTF. In DNA form, the CDR3 reads TGTGCCAGCAGTTACGCGGACAGGGCCAACTATGGCTACACCTTC.

Notes on this clonotype: The junction departs from the called germline gene at one end, perhaps through a read error. This chain connects TRBV7-8 to TRBJ2-5; D is tentatively TRBD1 or TRBD2 (6 bases each). The CDR3 runs to 15 residues. The V gene's germline CDR1 is SGHVS and CDR2 FQNEAQ. CDR3 bases: TGTGCCAGCAGAGGGGGGCCAGGGACTGGAGAGAACCAGTACTTC. Amino acids: CASRGGPGTGENQYF.

This clonotype appeared many times. This chain connects TRBV12-3 or TRBV12-4 to TRBJ1-4, with D perhaps matching TRBD1 (5 bases). V lost 3 bases and J lost 7, with 12 bases in between. The CDR3 covers 14 residues. CDR3 bases: TGTGCCAGCAGTTTCGGGCAGGGTCGTGAAAAACTGTTTTTT. Translation gives CASSFGQGREKLFF.

About this clonotype: A much larger clone differs by one base, so this may be a read error. The chain is built from TRBV6-6 and TRBJ2-1, with unresolved D. V lost 4 bases to trimming and J lost 1 base, with 11 bases between them. This CDR3 is built from 15 residues. Germline-derived CDR1 and CDR2 are MNHNY and SVGAGI (reference sequence). The DNA for the CDR3 is TGTGCCAGCAGTTCCACAGTGCCATCCTACAATGAGCAGTTCTTC. It yields the protein CASSSTVPSYNEQFF.

This clonotype was seen repeatedly, ten times or more. The chain uses TRBV4-1 and TRBJ1-2; no clear D. This CDR3 contains 14 residues. V was trimmed by 1 base and J by 5 bases, leaving 11 bases between them. Germline-derived CDR1 and CDR2 are MGHRA and YSYEKL. The chain's CDR3 is CASSQVPTEYGYTF. CDR3 sequence (DNA): TGCGCCAGCAGCCAAGTCCCGACGGAGTATGGCTACACCTTC.

There are many counts of this clonotype. The rearrangement joins TRBV3-1 to TRBJ2-7; 9 bases agree with TRBD2. This CDR3 has 14 amino acids. The J segment lost 3 bases and the V segment lost 4 bases, leaving 4 bases of the junction unmatched. Germline-derived CDR1 and CDR2 are LGHDT and YNNKEL (reference sequence). Written as DNA, the CDR3 is TGTGCCAGCAGCCGAGGAGCGGGGGGCTACGAGCAGTACTTC. Translated: CASSRGAGGYEQYF.

At least ten counts were recorded for this clonotype. The chain recombines TRBV5-1 with TRBJ2-5; TRBD2 matches 7 bases. CDR1 and CDR2 (germline): SGHRS, YFSETQ. V gave up 4 bases and J gave up 1 base; unmatched junction bases: 4. This CDR3 comprises 14 residues. CDR3 in DNA: TGCGCCAGCAGCCGCGAGCGGGGCCAAGAGACCCAGTACTTC. Protein: CASSRERGQETQYF.

This clonotype occurred many times. This chain joins TRBV9 and TRBJ2-5; D might be TRBD2 (7 bases). CDR3 length equals 15 residues. Per the germline V gene, CDR1 is SGDLS and CDR2 is YYNGEE. Trimming left V 0 bases short and J 1 base short, with 10 bases between. Written as DNA, the CDR3 is TGTGCCAGCAGCGTAGGCGGGGGCCTCCAAGAGACCCAGTACTTC. Translating gives CASSVGGGLQETQYF.

This clonotype was seen many times. The chain carries TRBV12-3 or TRBV12-4 and TRBJ1-5, with TRBD1 matching over 7 bases. J lost 1 base, V lost 3 bases, and 6 bases had no gene match. This CDR3 has 16 residues. The CDR3 DNA reads TGTGCCAGCAGTTTGTTGACAGGGTGGAGCAATCAGCCCCAGCATTTT. Its protein product is CASSLLTGWSNQPQHF.

This clonotype was counted ten times or more. This sequence joins TRBV7-6 and TRBJ1-3, with 7 positions matching TRBD1. Germline V gene sequence: CDR1 SGHVS, CDR2 FNYEAQ. V lost 1 base and J lost 1; bases outside the gene matches: 7. The CDR3 spans 17 residues. CDR3 sequence reads: CASSLEPTTGSGNTIYF. As DNA, the CDR3 is TGTGCCAGCAGCTTAGAACCCACGACAGGGTCTGGAAACACCATATATTTT.

In its sample, this clonotype was seen many times. The CDR3 nucleotides read TGTGCCAGCAGCTCGGGACAGGGGGTCTACGAGCAGTACTTC. Residues: CASSSGQGVYEQYF. The chain employs TRBV11-1 and TRBJ2-7; 11 nucleotides line up with TRBD1. With V trimmed by 4 bases and J by 3 bases, 2 bases remained unmatched. The CDR3 extends over 14 amino acids. The germline V gene has CDR1 SGHAT and CDR2 FQDESV (reference sequence).